These T cell receptor beta chains were read from a single sample in a study of HIV-infected patients and healthy controls. A single record per CDR3 protein comes from TCRdb applying MiXCR to the 5' RACE reads. This sample carries fewer than 5,000 distinct CDR3 sequences, around 9% of them seen once, and the ten largest clones take roughly 37%. Source: blood, taken during antiretroviral therapy. The receptors were gathered from an adult with HIV infection. Each CDR3 is given with its conserved first and last residue.

TRBJ1-5,13,TRBV2,CASTRGKNQPQHF
TRBJ1-4,17,TRBV3-1,CASSQEGSGTGNEKLFF
TRBJ2-2,15,TRBV11-2,CASSLERVRGGELFF
TRBJ2-7,11,TRBV20-1,CSARGGQGWYF
TRBJ1-5,14,TRBV6-1,CASSGHRANQPQHF
TRBJ2-5,14,TRBV20-1,CSASGRGGQETQYF
TRBJ2-3,16,TRBV6-2/TRBV6-3,CASSYPLTGTTDTQYF
TRBJ2-7,13,TRBV7-9,CASSPEWAPEQYF
TRBJ1-6,12,TRBV20-1,CSAKTGNSPLHF
TRBJ1-3,17,TRBV20-1,CSAQRGRGGLPGNTIYF
TRBJ2-3,18,TRBV29-1,CSVDPYGRGGFKPDTQYF
TRBJ2-7,17,TRBV5-1,CASSLRTSGGESYEQYF
TRBJ2-3,18,TRBV11-2,CASSLTGLAGRQTDTQYF
TRBJ2-6,17,TRBV19,CASRRGRKTRGANVLTF
TRBJ1-1,13,TRBV7-3,CASSSGGNTEAFF
TRBJ1-5,15,TRBV5-1,CASSFSGAGNQPQHF
TRBJ2-7,14,TRBV7-2,CASSHAGSSYEQYF
TRBJ2-4,15,TRBV20-1,CSAHPGDRDKNIQYF
TRBJ1-4,15,TRBV5-6,CASTQTGTGSYKLFF
TRBJ2-2,16,TRBV6-5,CASSSPHRGRPGELFF
TRBJ1-2,14,TRBV20-1,CSARVELGALGYTF
TRBJ2-2,11,TRBV29-1,CSGRKTGELFF
TRBJ2-3,16,TRBV7-9,CASAEGLAGGTDTQYF
TRBJ2-5,13,TRBV7-9,CASSLVWGETQYF
TRBJ2-5,13,TRBV5-1,CASSLDSRETQYF
TRBJ2-3,15,TRBV18,CASSPLGDSTDTQYF
TRBJ2-7,14,TRBV13,CASSSRDRHYEQYF
TRBJ1-1,14,TRBV7-6,CASSWEVGYTEAFF
TRBJ2-5,16,TRBV20-1,CSATVPGLAERETQYF
TRBJ2-7,14,TRBV12-3/TRBV12-4,CASSLSPQGREQYF
TRBJ1-4,16,TRBV13,CASSSRRHPVNEKLFF
TRBJ2-2,14,TRBV20-1,CSAVSLGVTGELFF
TRBJ1-1,14,TRBV5-1,CASSAQTGGTEAFF
TRBJ1-1,14,TRBV13,CASSLSGLNTEAFF
TRBJ2-7,14,TRBV5-1,CASSPTEGAYEQYF